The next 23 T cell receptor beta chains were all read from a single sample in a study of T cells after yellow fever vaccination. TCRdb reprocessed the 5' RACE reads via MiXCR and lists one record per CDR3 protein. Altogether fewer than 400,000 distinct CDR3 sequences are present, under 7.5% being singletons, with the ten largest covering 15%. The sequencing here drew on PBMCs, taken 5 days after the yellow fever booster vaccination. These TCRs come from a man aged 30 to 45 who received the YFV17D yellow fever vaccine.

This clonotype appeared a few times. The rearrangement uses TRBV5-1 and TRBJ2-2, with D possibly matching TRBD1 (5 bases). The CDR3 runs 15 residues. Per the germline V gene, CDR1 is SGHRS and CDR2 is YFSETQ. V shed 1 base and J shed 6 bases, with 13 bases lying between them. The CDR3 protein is CASSLSQGNAGELFF. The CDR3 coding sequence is TGCGCCAGCAGCTTGAGTCAGGGCAACGCCGGGGAGCTGTTTTTT.

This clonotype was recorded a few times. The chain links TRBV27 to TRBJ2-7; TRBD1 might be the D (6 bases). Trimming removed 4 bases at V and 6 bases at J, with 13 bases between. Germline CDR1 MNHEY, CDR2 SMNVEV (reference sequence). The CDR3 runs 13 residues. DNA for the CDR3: TGTGCCAGCAGTTGGACAGCCCGATCCGAGCAGTACTTC. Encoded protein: CASSWTARSEQYF.

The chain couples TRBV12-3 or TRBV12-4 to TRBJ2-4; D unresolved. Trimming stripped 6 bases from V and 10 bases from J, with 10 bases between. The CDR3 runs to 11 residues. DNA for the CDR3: TGTGCCAGCAGCGTCACTCGGATTCAGTACTTC. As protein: CASSVTRIQYF.

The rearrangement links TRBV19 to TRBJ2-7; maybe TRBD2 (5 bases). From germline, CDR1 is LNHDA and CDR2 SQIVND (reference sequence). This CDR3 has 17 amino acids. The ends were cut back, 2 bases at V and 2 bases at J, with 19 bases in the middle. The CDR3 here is CASSITDGAAGTYEQYF. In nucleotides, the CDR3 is TGTGCCAGTAGTATAACGGACGGAGCGGCCGGTACCTACGAGCAGTACTTC.

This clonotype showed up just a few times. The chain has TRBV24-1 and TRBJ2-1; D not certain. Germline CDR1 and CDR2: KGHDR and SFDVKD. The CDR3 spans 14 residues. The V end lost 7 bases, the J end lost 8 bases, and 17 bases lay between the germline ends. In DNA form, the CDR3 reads TGTGCCACCAGGCCCACTGGCAGCTCCGATGAGCAGTTCTTC. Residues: CATRPTGSSDEQFF.

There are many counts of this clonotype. CDR3 sequence: CASSTVGFQETQYF. DNA of the CDR3: TGTGCCAGCAGCACAGTCGGATTTCAGGAGACCCAGTACTTC. The chain has TRBV12-3 or TRBV12-4 and TRBJ2-5, with no clear D. The CDR3 is 14 residues long. V lost 6 bases to trimming and J lost 5 bases, with 16 bases between them.

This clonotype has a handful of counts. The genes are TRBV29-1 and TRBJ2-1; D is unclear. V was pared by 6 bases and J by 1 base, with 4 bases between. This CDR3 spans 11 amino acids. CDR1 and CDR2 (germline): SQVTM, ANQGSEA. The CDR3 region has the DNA TGCAGCGTGAAATCCTACAATGAGCAGTTCTTC. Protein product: CSVKSYNEQFF.

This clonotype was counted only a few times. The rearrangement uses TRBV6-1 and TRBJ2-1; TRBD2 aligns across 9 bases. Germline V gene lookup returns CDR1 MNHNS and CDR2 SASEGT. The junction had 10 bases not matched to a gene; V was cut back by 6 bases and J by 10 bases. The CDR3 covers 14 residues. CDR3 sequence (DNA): TGTGCCAGCAGACAAATGGGACTAGCAAGCGAGCAGTTCTTC. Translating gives CASRQMGLASEQFF.

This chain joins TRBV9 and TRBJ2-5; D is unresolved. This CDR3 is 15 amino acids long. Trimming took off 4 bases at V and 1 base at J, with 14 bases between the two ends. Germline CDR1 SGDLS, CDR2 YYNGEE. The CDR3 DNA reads TGTGCCAGCAGCCCAAACCCAAACCGCCAAGAGACCCAGTACTTC. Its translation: CASSPNPNRQETQYF. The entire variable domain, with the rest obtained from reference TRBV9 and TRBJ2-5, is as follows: DSGVTQTPKHLITATGQRVTLRCSPRSGDLSVYWYQQSLDQGLQFLIQYYNGEERAKGNILERFSAQQFPDLHSELNLSSLELGDSALYFCASSPNPNRQETQYFGPGTRLLVL.

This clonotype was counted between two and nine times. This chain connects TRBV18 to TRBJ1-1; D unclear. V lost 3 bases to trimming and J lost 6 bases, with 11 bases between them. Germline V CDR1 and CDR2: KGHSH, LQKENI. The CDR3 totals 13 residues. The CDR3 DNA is TGTGCCAGCTCACCTAACGGCCAACCTGAAGCTTTCTTT. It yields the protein CASSPNGQPEAFF.

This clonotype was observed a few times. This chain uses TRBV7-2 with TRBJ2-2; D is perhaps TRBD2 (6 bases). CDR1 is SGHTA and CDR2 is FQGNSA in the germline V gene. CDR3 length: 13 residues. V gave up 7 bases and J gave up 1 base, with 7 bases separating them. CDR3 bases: TGTGCCAGCATGGGGGGGAACACCGGGGAGCTGTTTTTT. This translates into CASMGGNTGELFF. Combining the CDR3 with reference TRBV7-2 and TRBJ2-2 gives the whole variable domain GAGVSQSPSNKVTEKGKDVELRCDPISGHTALYWYRQSLGQGLEFLIYFQGNSAPDKSGLPSDRFSAERTGGSVSTLTIQRTQQEDSAVYLCASMGGNTGELFFGEGSRLTVL.

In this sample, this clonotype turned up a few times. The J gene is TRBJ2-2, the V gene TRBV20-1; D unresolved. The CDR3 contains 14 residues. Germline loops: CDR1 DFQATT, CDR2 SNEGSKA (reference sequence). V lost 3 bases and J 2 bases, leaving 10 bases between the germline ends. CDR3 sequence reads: CSASQTSNTGELFF. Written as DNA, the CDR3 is TGCAGTGCTAGTCAGACTTCCAACACCGGGGAGCTGTTTTTT.

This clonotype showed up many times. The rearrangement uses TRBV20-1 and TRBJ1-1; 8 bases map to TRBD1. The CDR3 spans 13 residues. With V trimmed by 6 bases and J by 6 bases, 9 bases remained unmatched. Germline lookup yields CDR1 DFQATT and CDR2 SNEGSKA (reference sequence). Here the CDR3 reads CSANGQDRAEAFF. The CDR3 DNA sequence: TGCAGTGCCAACGGACAGGACAGGGCTGAAGCTTTCTTT.

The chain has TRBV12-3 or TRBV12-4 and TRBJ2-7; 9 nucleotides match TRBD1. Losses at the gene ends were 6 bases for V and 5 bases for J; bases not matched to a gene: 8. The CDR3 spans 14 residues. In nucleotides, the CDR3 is TGTGCCAGCAGCTTAATACAGGGGGCAGACGAGCAGTACTTC. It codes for CASSLIQGADEQYF.

Here the CDR3 reads CASSRLGREGTDTQYF. The DNA for the CDR3 is TGTGCCAGCAGCCGGCTGGGGAGGGAGGGGACAGATACGCAGTATTTT. V usage is TRBV5-6 and J usage is TRBJ2-3, with TRBD2 matching 7 bases. V lost 4 bases and J lost 3; bases outside the gene matches: 11. Germline V CDR1 and CDR2: SGHDT, YYEEEE. The CDR3 is made up of 16 amino acids. Full variable domain (rest looked up from reference TRBV5-6 and TRBJ2-3): DAGVTQSPTHLIKTRGQQVTLRCSPKSGHDTVSWYQQALGQGPQFIFQYYEEEERQRGNFPDRFSGHQFPNYSSELNVNALLLGDSALYLCASSRLGREGTDTQYFGPGTRLTVL.

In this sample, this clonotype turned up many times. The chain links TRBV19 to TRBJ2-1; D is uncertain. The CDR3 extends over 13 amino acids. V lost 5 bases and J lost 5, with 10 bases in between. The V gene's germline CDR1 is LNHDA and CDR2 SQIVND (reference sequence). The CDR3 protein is CASSSHANNEQFF. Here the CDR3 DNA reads TGTGCCAGTAGTTCCCACGCGAACAATGAGCAGTTCTTC.

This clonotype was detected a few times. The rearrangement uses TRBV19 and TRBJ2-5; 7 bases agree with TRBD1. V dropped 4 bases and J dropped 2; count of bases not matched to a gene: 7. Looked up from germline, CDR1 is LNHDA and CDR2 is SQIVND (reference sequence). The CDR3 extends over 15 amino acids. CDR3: CASSTRQGMQETQYF. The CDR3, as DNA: TGTGCCAGTAGTACTCGACAGGGAATGCAAGAGACCCAGTACTTC.

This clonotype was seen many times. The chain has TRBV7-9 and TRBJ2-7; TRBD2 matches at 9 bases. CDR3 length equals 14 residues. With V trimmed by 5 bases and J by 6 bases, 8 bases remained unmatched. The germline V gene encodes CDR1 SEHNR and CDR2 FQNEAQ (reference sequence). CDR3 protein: CASSEPGLAGEQYF. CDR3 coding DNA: TGTGCCAGCAGCGAGCCGGGACTAGCCGGCGAGCAGTACTTC.

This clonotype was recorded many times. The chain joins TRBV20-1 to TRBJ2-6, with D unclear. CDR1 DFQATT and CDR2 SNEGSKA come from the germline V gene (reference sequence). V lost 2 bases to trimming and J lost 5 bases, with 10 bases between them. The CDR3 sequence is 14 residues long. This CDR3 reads CSARPPKRANVLTF. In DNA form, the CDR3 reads TGCAGTGCTAGACCCCCTAAGAGGGCCAACGTCCTGACTTTC.

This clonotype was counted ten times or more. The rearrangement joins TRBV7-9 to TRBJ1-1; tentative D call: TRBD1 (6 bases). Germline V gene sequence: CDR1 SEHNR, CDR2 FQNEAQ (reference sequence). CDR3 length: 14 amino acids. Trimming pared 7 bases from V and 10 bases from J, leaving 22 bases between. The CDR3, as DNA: TGTGCCAGCACGCCCTTAGGGGGGAGTGAGTTAGCTTTCTTT. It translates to CASTPLGGSELAFF.

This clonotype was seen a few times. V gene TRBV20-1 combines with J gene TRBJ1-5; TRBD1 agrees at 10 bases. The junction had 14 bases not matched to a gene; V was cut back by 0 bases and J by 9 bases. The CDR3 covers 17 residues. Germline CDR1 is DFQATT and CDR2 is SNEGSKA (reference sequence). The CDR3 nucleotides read TGCAGTGCTAGAGATCCTTTTGCCGGGACAGGGGAACGGCCCCAGCATTTT. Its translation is CSARDPFAGTGERPQHF.

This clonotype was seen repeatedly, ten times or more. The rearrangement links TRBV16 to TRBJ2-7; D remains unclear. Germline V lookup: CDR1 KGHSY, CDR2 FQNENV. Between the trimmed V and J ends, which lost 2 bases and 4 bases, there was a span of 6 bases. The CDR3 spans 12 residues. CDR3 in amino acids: CASSQTWYEQYF. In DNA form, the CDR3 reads TGTGCCAGCAGCCAAACTTGGTACGAGCAGTACTTC.

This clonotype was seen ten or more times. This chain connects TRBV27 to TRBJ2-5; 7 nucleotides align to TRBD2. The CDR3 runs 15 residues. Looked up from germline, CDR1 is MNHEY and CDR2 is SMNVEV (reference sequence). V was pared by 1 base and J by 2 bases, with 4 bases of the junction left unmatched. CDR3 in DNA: TGTGCCAGCAGTTTATACGGACTAGATCAAGAGACCCAGTACTTC. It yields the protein CASSLYGLDQETQYF.